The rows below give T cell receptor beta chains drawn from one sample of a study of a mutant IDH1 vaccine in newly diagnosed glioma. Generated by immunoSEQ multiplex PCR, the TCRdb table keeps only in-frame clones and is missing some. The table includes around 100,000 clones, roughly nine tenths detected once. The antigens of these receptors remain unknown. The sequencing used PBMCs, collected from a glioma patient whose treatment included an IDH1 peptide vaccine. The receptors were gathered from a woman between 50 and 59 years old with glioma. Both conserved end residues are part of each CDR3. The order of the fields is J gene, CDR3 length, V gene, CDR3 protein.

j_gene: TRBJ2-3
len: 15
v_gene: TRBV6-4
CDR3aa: CASSLGRTVTDTQYF

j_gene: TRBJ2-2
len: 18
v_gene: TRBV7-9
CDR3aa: CASSFPGGSRAGTGELFF

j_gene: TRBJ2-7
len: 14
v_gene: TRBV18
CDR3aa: CASSPGTGAYEQYF

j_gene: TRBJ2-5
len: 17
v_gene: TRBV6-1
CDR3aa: CASSEAELAGWPETQYF

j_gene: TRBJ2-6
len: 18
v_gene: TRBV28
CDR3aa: CASSLRQGLRSGANVLTF

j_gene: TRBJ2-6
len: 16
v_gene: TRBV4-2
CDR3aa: CASSQSGGSGANVLTF

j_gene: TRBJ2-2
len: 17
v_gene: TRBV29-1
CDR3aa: CSVEDGPGTGSSGELFF

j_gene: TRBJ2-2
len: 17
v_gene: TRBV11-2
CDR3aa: CASSLAAGTGTHRRLFF

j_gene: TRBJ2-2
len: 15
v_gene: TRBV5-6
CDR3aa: CASSLVAGDTGELFF

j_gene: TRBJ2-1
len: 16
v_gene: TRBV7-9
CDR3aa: CASSPRGTSSYNEQFF

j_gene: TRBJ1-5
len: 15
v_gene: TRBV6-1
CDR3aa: CASRDVRGRNQPQHF

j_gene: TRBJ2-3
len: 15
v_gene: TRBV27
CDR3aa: CASSLRDRGTDTQYF

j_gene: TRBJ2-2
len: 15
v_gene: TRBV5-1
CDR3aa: CASRPGQGNTGELFF

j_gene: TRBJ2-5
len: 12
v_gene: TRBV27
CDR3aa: CASGEGVETQYF

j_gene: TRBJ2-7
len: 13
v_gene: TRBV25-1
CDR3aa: CASSGETAYEQYF

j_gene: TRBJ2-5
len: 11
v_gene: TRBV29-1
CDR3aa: CSSQAWETQYF

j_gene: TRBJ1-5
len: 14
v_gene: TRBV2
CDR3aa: CASRADGASQPQHF

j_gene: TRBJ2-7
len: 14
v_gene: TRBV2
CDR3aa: CASSPSGSSYEQYF

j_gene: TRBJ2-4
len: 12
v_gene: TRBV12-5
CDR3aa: CATDSGSGIQYF

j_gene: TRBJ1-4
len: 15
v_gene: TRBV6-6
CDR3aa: CASNPRGATNEKLFF

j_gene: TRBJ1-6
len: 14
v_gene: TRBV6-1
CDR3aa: CASSAAGVNSPLHF

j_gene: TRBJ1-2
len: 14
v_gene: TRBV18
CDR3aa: CASSAQQGSDGYTF

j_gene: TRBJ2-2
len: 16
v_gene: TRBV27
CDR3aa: CASSGLAGGYTGELFF

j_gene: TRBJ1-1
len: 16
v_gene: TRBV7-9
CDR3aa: CASSSGTGVDLNEAFF

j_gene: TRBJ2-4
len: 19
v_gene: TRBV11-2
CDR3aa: CASSLGYKLSDGAGNIQYF

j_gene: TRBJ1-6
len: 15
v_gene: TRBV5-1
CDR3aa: CASSFTGTIGSPLHF

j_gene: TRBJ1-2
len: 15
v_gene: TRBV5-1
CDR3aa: CASSGGQGEVYGYTF

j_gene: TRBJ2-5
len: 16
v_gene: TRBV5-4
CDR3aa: CASSLDRDSLGETQYF

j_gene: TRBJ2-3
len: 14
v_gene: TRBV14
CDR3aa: CASSQDDGRDTQYF

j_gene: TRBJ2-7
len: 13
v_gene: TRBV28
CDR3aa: CAHGGAGIAGQYF

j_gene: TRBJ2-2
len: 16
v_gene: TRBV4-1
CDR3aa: CASSHLGTKNTGELFF

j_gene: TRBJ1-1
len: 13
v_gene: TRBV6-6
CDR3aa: CASSYSTTGVAFF

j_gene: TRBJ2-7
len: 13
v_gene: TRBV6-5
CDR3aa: CASSYPSGGEQYF

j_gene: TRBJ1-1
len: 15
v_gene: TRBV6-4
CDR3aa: CASSPGGLMNTEAFF

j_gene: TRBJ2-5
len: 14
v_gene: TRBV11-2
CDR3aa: CASSLGGGWETQYF

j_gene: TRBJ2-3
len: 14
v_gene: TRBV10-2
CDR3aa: CASSVAGGTDTQYF

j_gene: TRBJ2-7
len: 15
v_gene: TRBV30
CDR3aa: CAWSPSPPQLWEQYF

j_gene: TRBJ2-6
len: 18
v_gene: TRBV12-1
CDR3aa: CASSLGQVNDSGANVLTF

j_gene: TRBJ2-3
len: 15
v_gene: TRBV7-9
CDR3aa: CASSPRDLSADTQYF

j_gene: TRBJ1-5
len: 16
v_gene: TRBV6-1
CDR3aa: CASSGGTGGFYQPQHF

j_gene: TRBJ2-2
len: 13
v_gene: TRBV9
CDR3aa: CASSVGGTGELFF

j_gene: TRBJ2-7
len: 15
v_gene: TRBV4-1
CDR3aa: CASSQDTQGAYEQYF

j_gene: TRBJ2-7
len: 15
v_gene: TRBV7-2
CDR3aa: CASSSSATGAYEQYF

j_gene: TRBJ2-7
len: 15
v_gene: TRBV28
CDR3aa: CASSHGTSGSGEQYF

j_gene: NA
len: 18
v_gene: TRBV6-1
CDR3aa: CASSGGGRTSGGSYEQYF

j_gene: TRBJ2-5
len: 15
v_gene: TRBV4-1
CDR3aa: CASSQDGQGGETQYF

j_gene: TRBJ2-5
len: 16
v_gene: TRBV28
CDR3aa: CASTLRGAWYQETQYF

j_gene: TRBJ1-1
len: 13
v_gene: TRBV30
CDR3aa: CAWTRAGAVEAFF